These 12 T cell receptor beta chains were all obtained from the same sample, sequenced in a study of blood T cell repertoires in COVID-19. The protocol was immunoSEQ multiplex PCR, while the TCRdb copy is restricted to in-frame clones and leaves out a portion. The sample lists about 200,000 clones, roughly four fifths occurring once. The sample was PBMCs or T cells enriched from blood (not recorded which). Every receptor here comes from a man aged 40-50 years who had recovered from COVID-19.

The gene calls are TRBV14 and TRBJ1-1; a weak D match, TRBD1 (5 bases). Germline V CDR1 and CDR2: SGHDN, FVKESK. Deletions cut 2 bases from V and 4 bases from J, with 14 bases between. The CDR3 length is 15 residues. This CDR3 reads CASSQILGVGTEAFF. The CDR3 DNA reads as TGTGCCAGCAGCCAAATCCTAGGGGTGGGCACTGAAGCTTTCTTT.

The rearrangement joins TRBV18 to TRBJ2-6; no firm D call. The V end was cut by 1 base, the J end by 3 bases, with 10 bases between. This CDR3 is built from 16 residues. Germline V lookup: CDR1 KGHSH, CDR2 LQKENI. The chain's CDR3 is CASSPLLIRGANVLTF. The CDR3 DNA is TGTGCCAGCTCACCACTCCTAATTCGTGGGGCCAACGTCCTGACTTTC.

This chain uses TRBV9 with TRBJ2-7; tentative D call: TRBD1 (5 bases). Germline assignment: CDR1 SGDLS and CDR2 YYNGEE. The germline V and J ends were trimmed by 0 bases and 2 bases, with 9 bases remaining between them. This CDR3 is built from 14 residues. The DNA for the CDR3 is TGTGCCAGCAGCGTAGGGGGCGCGACCTACGAGCAGTACTTC. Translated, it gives CASSVGGATYEQYF.

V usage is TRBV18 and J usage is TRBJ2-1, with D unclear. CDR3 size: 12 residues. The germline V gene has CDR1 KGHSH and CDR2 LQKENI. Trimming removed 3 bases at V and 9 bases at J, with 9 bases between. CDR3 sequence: CASSPSHLEQFF. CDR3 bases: TGTGCCAGCTCACCTAGTCACCTTGAGCAGTTCTTC.

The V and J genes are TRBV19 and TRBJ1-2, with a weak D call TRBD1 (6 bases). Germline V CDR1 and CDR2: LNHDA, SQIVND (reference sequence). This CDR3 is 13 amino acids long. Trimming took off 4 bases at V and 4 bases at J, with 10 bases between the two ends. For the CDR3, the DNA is TGTGCCAGTAGTACAACAGGGCTCTATGGCTACACCTTC. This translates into CASSTTGLYGYTF.

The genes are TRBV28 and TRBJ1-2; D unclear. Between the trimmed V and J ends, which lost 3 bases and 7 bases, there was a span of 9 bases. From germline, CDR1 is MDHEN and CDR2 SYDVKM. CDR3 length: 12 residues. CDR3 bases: TGTGCCAGCAGTTTCCGGGAGGTTGGCTACACCTTC. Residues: CASSFREVGYTF.

CDR3 nucleotide sequence: TGTGCCAGCAGCCCTACAGGGGGTTCTTCCTATGGCTACACCTTC. It specifies CASSPTGGSSYGYTF. This rearrangement joins TRBV7-2 to TRBJ1-2; the match to TRBD1 covers 8 bases. V trimming: 5 bases; J trimming: 4 bases; junction bases outside the gene matches: 9. Germline CDR1 and CDR2: SGHTA and FQGNSA. The CDR3 sequence is 15 residues long.

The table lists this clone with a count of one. The CDR3 protein is CASSSLRLAGEGEQYF. The CDR3 DNA sequence: TGTGCCAGCAGCTCACTGAGACTAGCGGGTGAAGGCGAGCAGTACTTC. The gene calls are TRBV7-9 and TRBJ2-7; the match to TRBD2 covers 10 bases. The CDR3 sequence is 16 residues long. The V gene end was trimmed by 4 bases and the J gene end by 6 bases; junction bases not matched to a gene: 12. Germline assignment: CDR1 SEHNR and CDR2 FQNEAQ (reference sequence).

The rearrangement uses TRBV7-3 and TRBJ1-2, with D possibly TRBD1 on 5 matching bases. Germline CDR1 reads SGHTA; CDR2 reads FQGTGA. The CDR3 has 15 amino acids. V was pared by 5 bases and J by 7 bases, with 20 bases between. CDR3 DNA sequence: TGTGCCAGCAGCGGACCCGATCCAGGGATCGGTGGCTACACCTTC. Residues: CASSGPDPGIGGYTF.

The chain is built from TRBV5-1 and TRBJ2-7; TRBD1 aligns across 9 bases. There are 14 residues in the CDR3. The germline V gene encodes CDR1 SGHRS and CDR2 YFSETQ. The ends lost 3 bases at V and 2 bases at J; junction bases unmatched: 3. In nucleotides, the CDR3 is TGCGCCAGCAGCTACCGGACAGGGGCCTACGAGCAGTACTTC. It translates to CASSYRTGAYEQYF. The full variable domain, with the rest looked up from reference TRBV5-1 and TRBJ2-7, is KAGVTQTPRYLIKTRGQQVTLSCSPISGHRSVSWYQQTPGQGLQFLFEYFSETQRNKGNFPGRFSGRQFSNSRSEMNVSTLELGDSALYLCASSYRTGAYEQYFGPGTRLTVT.

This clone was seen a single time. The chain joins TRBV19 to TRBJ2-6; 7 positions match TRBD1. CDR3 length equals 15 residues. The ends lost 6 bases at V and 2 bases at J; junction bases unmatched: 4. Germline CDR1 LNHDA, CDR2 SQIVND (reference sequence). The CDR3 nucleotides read TGTGCCAGTAGCTTTGACAGGGCTGGGGCCAACGTCCTGACTTTC. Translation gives CASSFDRAGANVLTF.

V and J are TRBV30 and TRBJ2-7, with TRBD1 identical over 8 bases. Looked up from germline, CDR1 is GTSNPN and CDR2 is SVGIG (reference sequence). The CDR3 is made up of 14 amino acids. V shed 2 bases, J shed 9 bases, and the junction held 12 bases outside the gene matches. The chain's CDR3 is CAWSSSDRVDRQYF. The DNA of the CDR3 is TGTGCCTGGAGTTCATCGGACAGGGTGGACCGGCAGTACTTC.